The clone carrying this T cell receptor (beta chain) was observed a single time. Its antigen is not identified. The entry originates in a study of shared clonotypes between healthy human individuals. Across the whole study: Per-donor plates numbered three CD4 naive, three CD4 memory, two CD8 naive and one CD8 memory. Points from the study as a whole: Across subsets, estimated richness was generally greater for naive than for memory populations. Measured sharing among donors was expected to vary with sequencing depth.

Replicate PCRs from sorted subsets contained roughly 190 ng DNA, which is around 30,000 T cell genomes. Assay used: immunoSEQ multiplex PCR; TCRdb lists only in-frame clones, some missing. Of some 700,000 clones listed, 90% are singletons. This clonotype was sampled from a man aged 18 to 29 in good health. Some clones in this sample may be carry-over from other donors' samples. Source material: memory CD8+ T cells from PBMCs. Regarding subset: CD45RO+ cells pooled with CCR7-negative TemRA cells.

CDR3 in amino acids: CASSTATGFPYEQYF. In nucleotides, the CDR3 is TGTGCCAGTAGTACCGCGACAGGGTTCCCCTACGAGCAGTACTTC. J is TRBJ2-7 and V is TRBV19; the match to TRBD1 covers 7 bases. The V and J ends lost 4 bases and 2 bases, in that order; junction bases with no gene match: 8. There are 15 residues in the CDR3. Germline CDR1 LNHDA, CDR2 SQIVND (reference sequence).